The entry below gives a single T cell receptor beta chain sequence along with its context. Its specific antigen is unknown. No quality values exist for individual bases; no much larger clone is one base distant. The source of the sample is a study of CD8 T cells in Susac syndrome (dated by TCRdb to between 2018 and 2021). The study in broad terms: Whether CD8+ T cell activation and differentiation in Susac syndrome was antigen driven was tested using repertoire sequencing.

High-throughput TCR beta sequencing profiled peripheral blood CD8+ and CD4+ T cells from healthy donors, Susac syndrome patients and multiple sclerosis patients. Healthy donors were included as age- and sex-matched controls. Bulk CD8+ and CD4+ T cells were purified by magnetic negative isolation, while CD8+ TEMRA cells were enriched using FACS. Blood was drawn into EDTA tubes, processed within 24 hours, and PBMCs were isolated by density gradient centrifugation. PBMCs intended for TCR sequencing were cryopreserved in liquid nitrogen and were subsequently thawed in a 37 degrees C water bath. Purity of sorted or isolated CD4+, CD8+ and CD8+ TEMRA cells was at least 90%. RNA was extracted using the RNeasy kit, and roughly 0.45 to 1 ug of the RNA was reverse transcribed with random hexamers. The immunoSEQ multiplex PCR assay, covering 54 Vbeta and 13 Jbeta segments, was used to amplify TCR beta CDR3 regions. Bias from PCR amplification was corrected by using a synthetic template baseline for primer optimization and for computational correction. The study's own analysis went as follows. Reads were assigned to V, D and J genes according to IMGT and analyzed in immunoSEQ Analyzer, with only productive sequences retained. Clonality was calculated as one minus the Shannon entropy normalized by log2 of the number of productive unique sequences. Public and private clones were assessed among the 100 most prevalent clones of each patient and control. Susac-specific clones were defined as absent from healthy and MS cohorts, 850 to 1,300 published viral clones and other ImmuneACCESS disease sequences. Clones were called with MiXCR by TCRdb after fastp trimmed the public reads at Q25, and only in-frame beta chains were retained. Identical CDR3 proteins give one entry, which carries the most common genes and DNA. The V and J calls come from TCRdb's annotation, not from the publication. Across this sample there are roughly 150,000 distinct CDR3 sequences, with about 93% seen only once. The ten largest make up more than 0.11% of the sample.

Points the paper makes about the study in general: The number of individuals in the TCR sequencing and HLA analysis was recognized as being relatively small.

Material: CD4+ T cells from PBMCs. This clonotype originated in a human donor in good health.

The DNA sequence follows: TGTGCCAGCAGCGTAGATCGGCAAGGTGGGCGAGAGACCCAGTACTTC. Its product reads: CASSVDRQGGRETQYF. The rearrangement joined TRBV9 to TRBJ2-5, with no confident D gene call. Spanning cysteine to phenylalanine, the CDR3 consists of 16 amino acids. Only CDR3 DNA remains: 48 bases, in frame from the first base. In the germline V gene, CDR1 corresponds to SGDLS and CDR2 to YYNGEE. V is clipped by 0 bases and J by 4 bases, and the sequence between their germline boundaries is 16 bases long.